Each of the 25 T cell receptor beta chains below was sequenced from the same sample in a study of blood T cell repertoires in COVID-19. The repertoire was sequenced with immunoSEQ multiplex PCR; TCRdb's copy has only in-frame clones and lacks some. The data contain 300,000 to 400,000 clones, roughly 87% of them singletons. Sequencing was done on a sample of peripheral blood. These receptor sequences come from a young man with COVID-19, enrolled during active disease.

This chain joins TRBV11-2 and TRBJ2-1; 12 bases map to TRBD1. Germline V CDR1 and CDR2: SGHAT, FQNNGV. The CDR3 sequence is 17 residues long. Losses at the gene ends were 3 bases for V and 9 bases for J; bases not matched to a gene: 12. CDR3 region: CASSFSPGQGAVGEQFF. The DNA for the CDR3 is TGTGCCAGCAGCTTCTCGCCGGGACAGGGGGCAGTTGGTGAGCAGTTCTTC.

V is TRBV3-1 (or the pseudogene TRBV3-2) and J is TRBJ1-2; 7 nucleotides match TRBD1. The germline gives CDR1 LGHDT, CDR2 YNNKEL (reference sequence). This CDR3 contains 14 residues. V dropped 1 base and J dropped 8; count of bases not matched to a gene: 7. The CDR3 here is CASSQVGQGEGYTF. The CDR3 region has the DNA TGTGCCAGCAGCCAAGTTGGGCAGGGGGAGGGCTACACCTTC.

The chain uses TRBV15 and TRBJ1-4; D is possibly TRBD1 (5 bases). V was pared by 0 bases and J by 3 bases, with 8 bases between. Germline V gene sequence: CDR1 LNHNV, CDR2 YYDKDF (reference sequence). CDR3 length equals 15 residues. CDR3 in amino acids: CATSRDGGANEKLFF. The DNA for the CDR3 is TGTGCCACCAGCAGAGATGGGGGGGCTAATGAAAAACTGTTTTTT.

The chain recombines TRBV29-1 with TRBJ2-5, with 9 nucleotides matching TRBD1. The CDR3 spans 15 residues. Germline loops: CDR1 SQVTM, CDR2 ANQGSEA. Losses at the gene ends were 4 bases for V and 2 bases for J; bases not matched to a gene: 8. The CDR3 loop reads CSVAGQGLTQETQYF. The CDR3 coding sequence is TGCAGCGTTGCGGGACAGGGCTTAACTCAAGAGACCCAGTACTTC. Full variable domain (remainder filled in from reference TRBV29-1 and TRBJ2-5): SAVISQKPSRDICQRGTSLTIQCQVDSQVTMMFWYRQQPGQSLTLIATANQGSEATYESGFVIDKFPISRPNLTFSTLTVSNMSPEDSSIYLCSVAGQGLTQETQYFGPGTRLLVL.

This chain links TRBV5-6 with TRBJ1-2; 8 bases agree with TRBD1. V lost 3 bases and J lost 2; bases outside the gene matches: 6. The CDR3 contains 15 residues. Germline lookup yields CDR1 SGHDT and CDR2 YYEEEE. CDR3 coding DNA: TGTGCCAGCAGCTGGGGGACAGGAGACAACTATGGCTACACCTTC. Protein product: CASSWGTGDNYGYTF.

This clone has more than one count but fewer than ten. The genes are TRBV27 and TRBJ2-7, with D perhaps matching TRBD1 (5 bases). Germline CDR1 MNHEY, CDR2 SMNVEV (reference sequence). V lost 0 bases and J lost 0, with 9 bases in between. The CDR3 runs 15 residues. The chain's CDR3 is CASSLSPGISYEQYF. The CDR3 bases are TGTGCCAGCAGTTTATCCCCAGGGATCTCCTACGAGCAGTACTTC.

The V gene is TRBV24-1, the J gene TRBJ2-5; maybe TRBD1 (6 bases). The CDR3 has 13 residues. Trimming cost V 9 bases and J 2 bases, with 12 bases left between them. CDR1 KGHDR and CDR2 SFDVKD come from the germline V gene. The DNA of the CDR3 is TGTGCCACCTCCGAGGGACATCAAGAGACCCAGTACTTC. Its protein product is CATSEGHQETQYF.

V and J are TRBV5-1 and TRBJ1-2, with 7 bases aligning to TRBD1. Trimming at V came to 4 bases and at J to 7 bases, leaving 13 bases not matched to a gene. The CDR3 contains 15 residues. Per germline, CDR1 SGHRS and CDR2 YFSETQ. The CDR3 DNA reads TGCGCCAGCAGCCCTGACAGGGTGGGCGCCCCTGGCTACACCTTC. Protein product: CASSPDRVGAPGYTF. The full variable domain, its missing parts supplied by reference TRBV5-1 and TRBJ1-2, is KAGVTQTPRYLIKTRGQQVTLSCSPISGHRSVSWYQQTPGQGLQFLFEYFSETQRNKGNFPGRFSGRQFSNSRSEMNVSTLELGDSALYLCASSPDRVGAPGYTFGSGTRLTVV.

This chain uses TRBV7-3 with TRBJ2-1; 7 nucleotides match TRBD2. The CDR3 sequence is 16 residues long. Germline CDR1 reads SGHTA; CDR2 reads FQGTGA. V lost 1 base, J lost 1 base, and 4 bases stayed unmatched. The CDR3 protein is CASSLMGGISYNEQFF. The CDR3 DNA is TGTGCCAGCAGCTTAATGGGGGGGATATCCTACAATGAGCAGTTCTTC. Variable domain in full (rest from reference TRBV7-3 and TRBJ2-1): GAGVSQTPSNKVTEKGKYVELRCDPISGHTALYWYRQSLGQGPEFLIYFQGTGAADDSGLPNDRFFAVRPEGSVSTLKIQRTERGDSAVYLCASSLMGGISYNEQFFGPGTRLTVL.

The rearrangement uses TRBV3-1 (or the pseudogene TRBV3-2) and TRBJ1-2; 7 positions agree with TRBD1. The CDR3 sequence is 19 residues long. V dropped 0 bases and J dropped 6; count of bases not matched to a gene: 19. Germline CDR1 is LGHDT and CDR2 is YNNKEL (reference sequence). The CDR3 sequence is CASSQDGGGQVTPEDGYTF. The CDR3, as DNA: TGTGCCAGCAGCCAAGATGGGGGAGGACAGGTTACTCCCGAGGATGGCTACACCTTC.

The chain combines TRBV7-2 with TRBJ2-5; TRBD1 matches 11 bases. This CDR3 spans 16 amino acids. Germline lookup yields CDR1 SGHTA and CDR2 FQGNSA. V trimming: 0 bases; J trimming: 6 bases; junction bases outside the gene matches: 6. The CDR3 DNA sequence: TGTGCCAGCAGCTTAGCGGGGACAGGGGGTGGGAAGACCCAGTACTTC. Translating gives CASSLAGTGGGKTQYF.

CDR3 region: CASSHRGSSTDTQYF. In DNA, the CDR3 is TGCGCCAGCAGCCACAGGGGATCGAGCACAGATACGCAGTATTTT. This rearrangement joins TRBV5-1 to TRBJ2-3, with 7 bases identical to TRBD1. CDR3 length equals 15 residues. V dropped 4 bases and J dropped 0; count of bases not matched to a gene: 5. Germline CDR1 and CDR2: SGHRS and YFSETQ.

The chain carries TRBV6-5 and TRBJ2-7; TRBD2 aligns across 13 bases. This CDR3 spans 14 amino acids. The V and J ends lost 6 bases and 5 bases, in that order; junction bases with no gene match: 4. Germline loops: CDR1 MNHEY, CDR2 SVGAGI. CDR3 region: CASSQLAGGHEQYF. CDR3 coding DNA: TGTGCCAGCAGCCAACTAGCGGGAGGGCACGAGCAGTACTTC.

This chain uses TRBV5-1 with TRBJ1-1; D perhaps matches TRBD1 (5 bases). The CDR3 covers 15 residues. Trimming took off 1 base at V and 4 bases at J, with 14 bases between the two ends. Germline-derived CDR1 and CDR2 are SGHRS and YFSETQ. The DNA for the CDR3 is TGCGCCAGCAGCTTGTTTGGGGGGAGGAGCACTGAAGCTTTCTTT. This translates into CASSLFGGRSTEAFF.

This clone was recorded a few times. The genes are TRBV6-1 and TRBJ2-6; D may be TRBD2 (6 bases). With 1 base removed from V and 4 bases from J, the gap between germline ends came to 8 bases. This CDR3 contains 15 residues. Germline V gives CDR1 MNHNS, CDR2 SASEGT. The DNA of the CDR3 is TGTGCCAGCAGTGAAGGGGACTCCGGGGCCAACGTCCTGACTTTC. Translation: CASSEGDSGANVLTF.

J is TRBJ1-2 and V is TRBV3-1 (or the pseudogene TRBV3-2); unclear D gene. The CDR3 is 13 amino acids. The germline V gene has CDR1 LGHDT and CDR2 YNNKEL (reference sequence). The germline V and J ends were trimmed by 0 bases and 6 bases, with 8 bases remaining between them. The CDR3 bases are TGTGCCAGCAGCCAAGATCTTCGGGATGGCTACACCTTC. Its protein is CASSQDLRDGYTF.

CDR3 nucleotides: TGTGCCACCACGGTTAACTATCAGCCCCAGCATTTT. Its translation is CATTVNYQPQHF. The chain employs TRBV28 and TRBJ1-5; D is ambiguous. CDR1 MDHEN and CDR2 SYDVKM come from the germline V gene. V was trimmed by 10 bases and J by 5 bases, leaving 12 bases between them. This CDR3 comprises 12 residues.

This chain connects TRBV4-1 to TRBJ2-1; D gene ambiguous. The CDR3 has 16 residues. The V and J ends lost 1 base and 5 bases respectively, with 15 bases between them. Germline values: CDR1 MGHRA, CDR2 YSYEKL. Here the CDR3 reads CASSQGPFRFDNEQFF. CDR3 nucleotides: TGCGCCAGCAGCCAAGGCCCTTTTAGATTCGACAATGAGCAGTTCTTC.

The chain is built from TRBV6-5 and TRBJ2-7; 8 bases agree with TRBD2. There are 16 residues in the CDR3. The V gene's germline CDR1 is MNHEY and CDR2 SVGAGI. Trimming at V came to 0 bases and at J to 2 bases, leaving 6 bases not matched to a gene. Here the CDR3 reads CASSYSSGGDPYEQYF. CDR3 nucleotides: TGTGCCAGCAGTTACTCATCCGGGGGGGATCCCTACGAGCAGTACTTC.

The rearrangement joins TRBV2 to TRBJ2-6; D unresolved. Between the trimmed V and J ends, which lost 5 bases and 3 bases, there was a span of 8 bases. This CDR3 is built from 14 residues. Germline V gene lookup returns CDR1 SNHLY and CDR2 FYNNEI. The CDR3 sequence is CASSIRGGANVLTF. The CDR3 DNA follows: TGTGCCAGCAGTATACGAGGTGGGGCCAACGTCCTGACTTTC.

The chain uses TRBV28 and TRBJ2-7, with TRBD1 identical over 10 bases. The V and J ends lost 3 bases and 6 bases, in that order; junction bases with no gene match: 8. Germline V CDR1 and CDR2: MDHEN, SYDVKM. The CDR3 runs 15 residues. This chain's CDR3 is CASSFVGQGEGEQYF. DNA of the CDR3: TGTGCCAGCAGTTTTGTTGGACAGGGGGAGGGCGAGCAGTACTTC. Variable domain in full (rest from reference TRBV28 and TRBJ2-7): DVKVTQSSRYLVKRTGEKVFLECVQDMDHENMFWYRQDPGLGLRLIYFSYDVKMKEKGDIPEGYSVSREKKERFSLILESASTNQTSMYLCASSFVGQGEGEQYFGPGTRLTVT.

The gene calls are TRBV15 and TRBJ1-5; D unresolved. V lost 0 bases and J lost 3, with 12 bases in between. The CDR3 is made up of 16 amino acids. Germline values: CDR1 LNHNV, CDR2 YYDKDF (reference sequence). This chain's CDR3 is CATSRDRTESNQPQHF. The CDR3 bases are TGTGCCACCAGCAGAGACCGAACAGAGTCCAATCAGCCCCAGCATTTT.

V usage is TRBV7-2 and J usage is TRBJ2-7; TRBD2 agrees at 7 bases. CDR3 length: 16 amino acids. The trim removed 1 base at V and 4 bases at J, leaving 10 bases unmatched. Germline values: CDR1 SGHTA, CDR2 FQGNSA. The CDR3: CASSLGGASGVYEQYF. DNA of the CDR3: TGTGCCAGCAGCTTAGGAGGGGCAAGCGGGGTGTACGAGCAGTACTTC.

This clone was seen more than once but under ten times. The rearrangement joins TRBV4-3 to TRBJ2-1; TRBD2 agrees at 8 bases. The length of the CDR3 is 16 residues. After removal of 0 bases from V and 9 bases from J, the junction contained 10 bases not matched to a gene. Per germline, CDR1 LGHNA and CDR2 YSLEER. The CDR3 DNA is TGCGCCAGCAGCCAAGATCAGGCGGGAGGAAAAAGTGAGCAGTTCTTC. Its translation: CASSQDQAGGKSEQFF.

V and J are TRBV27 and TRBJ1-6; D not certain. CDR1 MNHEY and CDR2 SMNVEV come from the germline V gene (reference sequence). CDR3 size: 15 residues. The V end was cut by 5 bases, the J end by 6 bases, with 14 bases between. CDR3 DNA sequence: TGTGCCAGCAGTACTTGGCAAGCGGCTAATTCACCCCTCCACTTT. The encoded protein is CASSTWQAANSPLHF.